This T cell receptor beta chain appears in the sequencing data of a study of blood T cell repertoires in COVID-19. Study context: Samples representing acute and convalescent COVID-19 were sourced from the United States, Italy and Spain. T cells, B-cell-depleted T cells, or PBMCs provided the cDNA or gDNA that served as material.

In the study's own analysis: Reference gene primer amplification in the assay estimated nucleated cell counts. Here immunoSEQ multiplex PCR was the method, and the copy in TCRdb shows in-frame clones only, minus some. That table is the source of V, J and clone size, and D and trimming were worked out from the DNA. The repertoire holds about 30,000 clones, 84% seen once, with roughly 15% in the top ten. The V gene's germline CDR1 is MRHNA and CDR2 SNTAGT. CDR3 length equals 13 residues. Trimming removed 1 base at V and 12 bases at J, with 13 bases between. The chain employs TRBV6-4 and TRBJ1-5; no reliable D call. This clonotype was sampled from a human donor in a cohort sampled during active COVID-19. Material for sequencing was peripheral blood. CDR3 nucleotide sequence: TGTGCCAGCAGTGACTGGGCAGGCTCCATCCAGCATTTT. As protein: CASSDWAGSIQHF.